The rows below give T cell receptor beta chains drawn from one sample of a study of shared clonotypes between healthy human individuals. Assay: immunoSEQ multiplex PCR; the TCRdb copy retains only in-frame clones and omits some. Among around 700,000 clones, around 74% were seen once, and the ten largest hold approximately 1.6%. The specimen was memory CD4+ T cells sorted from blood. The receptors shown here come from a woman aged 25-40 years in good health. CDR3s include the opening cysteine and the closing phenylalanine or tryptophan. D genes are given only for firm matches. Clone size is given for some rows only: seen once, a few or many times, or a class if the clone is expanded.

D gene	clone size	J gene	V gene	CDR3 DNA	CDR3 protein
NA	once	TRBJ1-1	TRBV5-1	TGCGCCAGCAGCTTAAAGGGGGTGGCGAACACTGAAGCTTTCTTT	CASSLKGVANTEAFF
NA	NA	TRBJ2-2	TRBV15	TGTGCCACCAGCAGAGGGGGCCGGACAGAGTGGAACACCGGGGAGCTGTTTTTT	CATSRGGRTEWNTGELFF
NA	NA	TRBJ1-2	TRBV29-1	TGCAGCGTTGAACAGGGAATGGTCGGCTACACCTTC	CSVEQGMVGYTF
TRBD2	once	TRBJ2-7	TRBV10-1	TGCGCCAGCGCCGGGACTAGTAACGACGAGCAGTACTTC	CASAGTSNDEQYF
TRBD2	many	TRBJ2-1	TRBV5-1	TGCGCCAGCAGCTTGGGGCTAGCGGGAGACAATGAGCAGTTCTTC	CASSLGLAGDNEQFF
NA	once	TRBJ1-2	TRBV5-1	TGCGCCAGCAGCTTGGCCCGGGAGGGGTCCTATTCCTATGGCTACACCTTC	CASSLAREGSYSYGYTF
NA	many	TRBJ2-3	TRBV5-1	TGCGCCAGCAGCTTGGGAGGGGGAACGGCGCAGTATTTT	CASSLGGGTAQYF
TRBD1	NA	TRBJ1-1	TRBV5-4	TGTGCCAGCGCGGACAGGGGCAGGAATACTGAAGCTTTCTTT	CASADRGRNTEAFF
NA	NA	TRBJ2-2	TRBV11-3	TGTGCCAGCAGCTTAGACACGGGAGCGAACACCGGGGAGCTGTTTTTT	CASSLDTGANTGELFF
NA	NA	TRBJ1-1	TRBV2	TGTGCCAGTAAAAACAGGGAAATCACTGAAGCTTTCTTT	CASKNREITEAFF
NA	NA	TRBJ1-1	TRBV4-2	TGTGCCAGCAGCCAAGGTTTTAGTCGGGGACTCTCTCGTGGCACTGAAGCTTTCTTT	CASSQGFSRGLSRGTEAFF
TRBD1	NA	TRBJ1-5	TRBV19	TGTGCCAGTAGAATAATACAGGGGGCGAAGCCCCAGCATTTT	CASRIIQGAKPQHF
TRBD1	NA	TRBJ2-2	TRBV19	TGTGCCAGTAGGCCGGGACAGAGCTACACCGGGGAGCTGTTTTTT	CASRPGQSYTGELFF
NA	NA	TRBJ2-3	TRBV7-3	TGTGCCAGCAGCTTATCGGGGACAGATACGCAGTATTTT	CASSLSGTDTQYF
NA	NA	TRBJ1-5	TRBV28	TGTGCCAGCAGTTTATGGGGCCAGCCCCAGCATTTT	CASSLWGQPQHF
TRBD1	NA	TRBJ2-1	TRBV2	TGTGCCAGCAATTCAGGGGGTCCCTACAATGAGCAGTTCTTC	CASNSGGPYNEQFF
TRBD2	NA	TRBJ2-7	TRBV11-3	TGTGCCAGCAGCTTGAGCGGGAGTTCCTACGAGCAGTACTTC	CASSLSGSSYEQYF
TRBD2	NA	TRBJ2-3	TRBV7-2	TGTGCCAGCAGCCAGCTAGCGGTGAACACAGATACGCAGTATTTT	CASSQLAVNTDTQYF
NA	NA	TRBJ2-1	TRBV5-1	TGCGCCAGCAGCGTCGACTCCTACTCCTACAATGAGCAGTTCTTC	CASSVDSYSYNEQFF
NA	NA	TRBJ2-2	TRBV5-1	TGCGCCAGCAGCTTGGTGGGTATTGCCGGGGAGCTGTTTTTT	CASSLVGIAGELFF
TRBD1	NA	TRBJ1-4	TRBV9	TGTGCCAGCAGCCCCCGGACAGGGGGGGAAAAACTGTTTTTT	CASSPRTGGEKLFF
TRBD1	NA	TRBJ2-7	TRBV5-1	TGCGCCAGCAGATTACAGGGGAGCTCCTACGAGCAGTACTTC	CASRLQGSSYEQYF
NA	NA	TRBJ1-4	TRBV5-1	TGCGCCAGCAGCTTGGCAGATCCTGGGGAAAAACTGTTTTTT	CASSLADPGEKLFF
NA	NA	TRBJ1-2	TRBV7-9	TGTGCCAGCTCTATAGGGGGGGCTAACTATGGCTACACCTTC	CASSIGGANYGYTF
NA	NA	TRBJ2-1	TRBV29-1	TGCAGCGCAGACCGGGTGGGGAATGAGCAGTTCTTC	CSADRVGNEQFF
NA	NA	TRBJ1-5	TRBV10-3	TGTGCCATCAGTTTGGCCGGAGGAAAACAAGAGCCCCAGCATTTT	CAISLAGGKQEPQHF
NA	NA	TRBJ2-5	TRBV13	TGTGCCAGCAGCCCCCGCCGGAAGGGTTGGCAAGAGACCCAGTACTTC	CASSPRRKGWQETQYF
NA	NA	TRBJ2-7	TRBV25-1	TGTGCCAGCAGTCCCCTGGTTGGGTACGAGCAGTACTTC	CASSPLVGYEQYF
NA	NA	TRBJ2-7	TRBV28	TGTGCCAGCAGGCGCTCCGGGACTGCCTCCTACGAGCAGTACTTC	CASRRSGTASYEQYF
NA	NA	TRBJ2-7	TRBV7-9	TGTGCCAGCAGCCGTATGGTGGGTTCCTACGAGCAGTACTTC	CASSRMVGSYEQYF
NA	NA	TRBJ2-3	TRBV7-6	TGTGCCAGCAGGGTGGGGCTGACAGATACGCAGTATTTT	CASRVGLTDTQYF
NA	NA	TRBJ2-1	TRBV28	TGTGCCAGCAGTTTGGAGGGAGGTAATGAGCAGTTCTTC	CASSLEGGNEQFF
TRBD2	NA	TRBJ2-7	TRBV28	TGTGCCAGCAGTTTAGGATGGCGGGAGAATTACGAGCAGTACTTC	CASSLGWRENYEQYF
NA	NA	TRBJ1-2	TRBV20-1	TGCAGTGCCCTAGGGGGAGGCTACACCTTC	CSALGGGYTF
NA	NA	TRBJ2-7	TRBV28	TGTGCCAGCAGTTTATTCCCCGGGGAGCAGTACTTC	CASSLFPGEQYF
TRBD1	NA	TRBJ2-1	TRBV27	TGTGCCAGCAGCCCTTCACAGGGGGCTGTTAATGAGCAGTTCTTC	CASSPSQGAVNEQFF
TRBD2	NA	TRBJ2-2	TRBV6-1	TGTGCCAGCAGTGTACTAGCGGGAGGGAACACCGGGGAGCTGTTTTTT	CASSVLAGGNTGELFF
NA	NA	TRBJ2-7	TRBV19	TGTGCCAGTAGTATGGGTGGGTTCGAAGGGACCTACGAGCAGTACTTC	CASSMGGFEGTYEQYF
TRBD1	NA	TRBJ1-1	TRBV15	TGTGCCACCAGCAGACCCAGGGGGCCAACTGAAGCTTTCTTT	CATSRPRGPTEAFF
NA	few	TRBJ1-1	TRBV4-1	TGCGCCACCGCCAGCCAGGGGAACACTGAAGCTTTCTTT	CATASQGNTEAFF
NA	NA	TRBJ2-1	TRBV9	TGTGCCAGCAGCCTGGGGGCTTACAATGAGCAGTTCTTC	CASSLGAYNEQFF
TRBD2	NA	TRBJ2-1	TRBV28	TGTGCCAGCAGTTTAAGCGGGGGCTACAATGAGCAGTTCTTC	CASSLSGGYNEQFF
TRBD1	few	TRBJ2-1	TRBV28	TGTGCCATCCAACAGGGGATCCTCTTTGAGCAGTTCTTC	CAIQQGILFEQFF
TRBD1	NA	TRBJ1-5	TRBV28	TGTGCCAGCAGCCCGACAGGGTCGGGCAATCAGCCCCAGCATTTT	CASSPTGSGNQPQHF
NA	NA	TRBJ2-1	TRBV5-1	TGCGCCAGCAGCGTCATGGGGGACTACAATGAGCAGTTCTTC	CASSVMGDYNEQFF
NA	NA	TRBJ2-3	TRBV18	TGTGCCAGCTCACCTGATCTGATAAGCACAGATACGCAGTATTTT	CASSPDLISTDTQYF
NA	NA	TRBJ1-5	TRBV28	TGTGCCAGCAAGGTGGGGGGCAATCAGCCCCAGCATTTT	CASKVGGNQPQHF
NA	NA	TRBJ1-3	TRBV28	TGTGCCAGCAGAAAAGGGGTTTCTGGAAACACCATATATTTT	CASRKGVSGNTIYF
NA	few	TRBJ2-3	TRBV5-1	TGCGCCAGCAGCTTTGGTGGCCGAGCAGATACGCAGTATTTT	CASSFGGRADTQYF
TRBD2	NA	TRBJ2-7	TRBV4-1	TGCGCCAGCAGCGCTCAACTAGCGGGAGTCTTCTACTACGAGCAGTACTTC	CASSAQLAGVFYYEQYF
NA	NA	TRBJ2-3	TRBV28	TGTGCCAGCAGTGCATTGAAGCAGGGTCATACGCAGTATTTT	CASSALKQGHTQYF
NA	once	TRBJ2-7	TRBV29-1	TGCAGCGGGACGAACACCTACGAGCAGTACTTC	CSGTNTYEQYF
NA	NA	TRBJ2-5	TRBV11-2	TGTGCCAGCAGCTTGGGGTGGCAGCAAGAGACCCAGTACTTC	CASSLGWQQETQYF
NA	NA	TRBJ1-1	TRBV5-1	TGCGCCAGCAGCCCCCTGGGGGCCGGCACTGAAGCTTTCTTT	CASSPLGAGTEAFF
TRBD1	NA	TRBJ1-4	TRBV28	TGTGCCAGTCGGACAGGGGTGACTAATGAAAAACTGTTTTTT	CASRTGVTNEKLFF
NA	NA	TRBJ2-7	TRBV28	TGTGCCAGCAGGCAGACTAGAGCGTTCTACGAGCAGTACTTC	CASRQTRAFYEQYF